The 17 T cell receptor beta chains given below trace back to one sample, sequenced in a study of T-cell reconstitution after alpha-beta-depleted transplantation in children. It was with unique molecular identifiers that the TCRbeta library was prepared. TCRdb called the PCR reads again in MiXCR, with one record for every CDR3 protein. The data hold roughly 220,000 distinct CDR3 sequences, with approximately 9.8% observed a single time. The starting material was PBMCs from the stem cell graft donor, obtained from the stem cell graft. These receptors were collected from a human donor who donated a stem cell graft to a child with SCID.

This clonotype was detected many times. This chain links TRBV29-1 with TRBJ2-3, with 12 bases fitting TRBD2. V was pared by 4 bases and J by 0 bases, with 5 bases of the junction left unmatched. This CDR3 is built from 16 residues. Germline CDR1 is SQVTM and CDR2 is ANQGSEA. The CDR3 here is CSVAGLAGTSTDTQYF. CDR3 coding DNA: TGCAGCGTTGCTGGACTAGCGGGAACTAGCACAGATACGCAGTATTTT.

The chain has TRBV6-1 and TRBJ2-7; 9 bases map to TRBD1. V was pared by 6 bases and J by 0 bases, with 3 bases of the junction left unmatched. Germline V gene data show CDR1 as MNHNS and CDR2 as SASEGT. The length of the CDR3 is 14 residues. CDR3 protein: CASSGDRVSYEQYF. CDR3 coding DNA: TGTGCCAGCAGCGGGGACAGGGTCTCCTACGAGCAGTACTTC.

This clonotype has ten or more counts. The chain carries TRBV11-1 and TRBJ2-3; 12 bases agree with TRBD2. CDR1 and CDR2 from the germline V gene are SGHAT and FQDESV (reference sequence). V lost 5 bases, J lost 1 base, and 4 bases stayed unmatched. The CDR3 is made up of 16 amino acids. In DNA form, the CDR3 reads TGTGCCAGCAGCGTACGACTAGCGGGGGGCACAGATACGCAGTATTTT. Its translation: CASSVRLAGGTDTQYF.

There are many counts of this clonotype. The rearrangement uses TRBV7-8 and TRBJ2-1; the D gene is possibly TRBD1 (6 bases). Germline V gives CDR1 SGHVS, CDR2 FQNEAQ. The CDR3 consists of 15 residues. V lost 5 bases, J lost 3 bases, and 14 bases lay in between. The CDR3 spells CASSPDRTFYNEQFF. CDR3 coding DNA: TGTGCCAGCAGCCCTGACAGGACTTTCTACAATGAGCAGTTCTTC.

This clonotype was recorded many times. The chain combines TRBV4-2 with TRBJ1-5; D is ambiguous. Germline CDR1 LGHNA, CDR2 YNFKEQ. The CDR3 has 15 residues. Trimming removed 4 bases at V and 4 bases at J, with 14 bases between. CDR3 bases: TGTGCCAGCAGCCCCCGAGGAGGGAGGAATCAGCCCCAGCATTTT. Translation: CASSPRGGRNQPQHF.

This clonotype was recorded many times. The CDR3 nucleotides read TGTGCCAGCAGCCCTTACAGGGGCAATCAGCCCCAGCATTTT. Translation gives CASSPYRGNQPQHF. The chain combines TRBV7-2 with TRBJ1-5; perhaps TRBD1 as D (6 bases). CDR3 length: 14 residues. Trimming removed 5 bases from V and 2 bases from J, with 10 bases in between. In germline, CDR1 is SGHTA, CDR2 FQGNSA.

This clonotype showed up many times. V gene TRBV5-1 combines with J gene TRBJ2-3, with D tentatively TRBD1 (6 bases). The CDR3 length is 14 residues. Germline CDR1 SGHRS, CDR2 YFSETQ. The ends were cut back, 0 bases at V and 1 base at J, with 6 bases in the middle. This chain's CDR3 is CASSLDRGTDTQYF. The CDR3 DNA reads TGCGCCAGCAGCTTGGACAGGGGCACAGATACGCAGTATTTT.

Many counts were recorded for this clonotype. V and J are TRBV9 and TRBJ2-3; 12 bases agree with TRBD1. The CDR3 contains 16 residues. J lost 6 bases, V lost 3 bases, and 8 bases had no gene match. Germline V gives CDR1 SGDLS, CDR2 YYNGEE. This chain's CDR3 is CASSAGTGGVDDTQYF. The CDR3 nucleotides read TGTGCCAGCAGCGCCGGGACAGGGGGCGTTGATGATACGCAGTATTTT.

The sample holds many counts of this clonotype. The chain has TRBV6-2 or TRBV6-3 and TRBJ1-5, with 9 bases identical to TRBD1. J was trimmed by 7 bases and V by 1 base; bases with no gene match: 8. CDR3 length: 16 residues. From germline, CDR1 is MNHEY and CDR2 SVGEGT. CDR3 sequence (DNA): TGTGCCAGCAGTTACTTTTTTCGGGGGACAGGGCAGCCCCAGCATTTT. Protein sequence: CASSYFFRGTGQPQHF.

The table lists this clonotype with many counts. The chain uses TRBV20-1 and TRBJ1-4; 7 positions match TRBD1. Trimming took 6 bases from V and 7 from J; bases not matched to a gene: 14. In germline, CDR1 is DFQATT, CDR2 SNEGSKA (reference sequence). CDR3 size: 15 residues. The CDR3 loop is CSAKSPEGASEKLFF. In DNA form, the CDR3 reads TGCAGTGCGAAGTCTCCTGAGGGGGCTAGTGAAAAACTGTTTTTT.

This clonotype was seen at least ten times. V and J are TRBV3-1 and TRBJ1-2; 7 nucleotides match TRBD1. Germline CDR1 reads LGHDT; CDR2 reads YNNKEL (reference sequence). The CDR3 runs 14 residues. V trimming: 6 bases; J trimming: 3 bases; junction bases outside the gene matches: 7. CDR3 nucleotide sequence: TGTGCCAGCAGTCTAGTCGGGACAGACTATGGCTACACCTTC. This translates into CASSLVGTDYGYTF.

DNA of the CDR3: TGCAGTGCTAGTCGGGACGGGAGCAATGAGCAGTTCTTC. Residues: CSASRDGSNEQFF. This chain links TRBV20-1 with TRBJ2-1; possibly TRBD2 for D (6 bases). V was trimmed by 3 bases and J by 6 bases, leaving 12 bases between them. CDR1 DFQATT and CDR2 SNEGSKA come from the germline V gene (reference sequence). The CDR3 length is 13 residues.

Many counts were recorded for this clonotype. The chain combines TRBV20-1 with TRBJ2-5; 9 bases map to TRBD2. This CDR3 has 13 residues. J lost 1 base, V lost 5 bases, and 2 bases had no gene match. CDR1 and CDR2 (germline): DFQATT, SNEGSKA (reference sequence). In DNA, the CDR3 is TGCAGTGCTGCGGGGGGGCCCCAAGAGACCCAGTACTTC. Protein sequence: CSAAGGPQETQYF.

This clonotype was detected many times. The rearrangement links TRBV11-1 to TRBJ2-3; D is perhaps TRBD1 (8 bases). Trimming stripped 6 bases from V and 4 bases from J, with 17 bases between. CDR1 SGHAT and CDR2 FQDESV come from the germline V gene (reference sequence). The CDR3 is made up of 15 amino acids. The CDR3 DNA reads TGTGCCAGCAGATTCGGACAGGGAGGGGCAGATACGCAGTATTTT. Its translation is CASRFGQGGADTQYF.

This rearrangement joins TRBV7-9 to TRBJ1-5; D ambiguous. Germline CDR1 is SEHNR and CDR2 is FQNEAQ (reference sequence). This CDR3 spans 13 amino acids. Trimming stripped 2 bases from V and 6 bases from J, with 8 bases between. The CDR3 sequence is CASSLFQSQPQHF. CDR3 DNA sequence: TGTGCCAGCAGCTTATTTCAGAGTCAGCCCCAGCATTTT.

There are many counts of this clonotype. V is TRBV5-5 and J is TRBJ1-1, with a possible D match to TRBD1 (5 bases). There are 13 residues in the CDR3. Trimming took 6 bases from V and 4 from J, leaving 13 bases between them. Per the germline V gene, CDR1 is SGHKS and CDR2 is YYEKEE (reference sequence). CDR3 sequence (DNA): TGTGCCAGCACCCCGGCAGGGCGCACTGAAGCTTTCTTT. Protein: CASTPAGRTEAFF.

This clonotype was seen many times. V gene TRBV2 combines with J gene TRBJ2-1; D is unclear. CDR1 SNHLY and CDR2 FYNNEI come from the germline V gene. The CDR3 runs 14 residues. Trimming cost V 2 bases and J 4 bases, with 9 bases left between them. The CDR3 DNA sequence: TGTGCCAGCAGTGAAAGAGGACCGTACAATGAGCAGTTCTTC. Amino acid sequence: CASSERGPYNEQFF. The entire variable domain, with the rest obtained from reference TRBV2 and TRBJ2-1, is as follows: EPEVTQTPSHQVTQMGQEVILRCVPISNHLYFYWYRQILGQKVEFLVSFYNNEISEKSEIFDDQFSVERPDGSNFTLKIRSTKLEDSAMYFCASSERGPYNEQFFGPGTRLTVL.